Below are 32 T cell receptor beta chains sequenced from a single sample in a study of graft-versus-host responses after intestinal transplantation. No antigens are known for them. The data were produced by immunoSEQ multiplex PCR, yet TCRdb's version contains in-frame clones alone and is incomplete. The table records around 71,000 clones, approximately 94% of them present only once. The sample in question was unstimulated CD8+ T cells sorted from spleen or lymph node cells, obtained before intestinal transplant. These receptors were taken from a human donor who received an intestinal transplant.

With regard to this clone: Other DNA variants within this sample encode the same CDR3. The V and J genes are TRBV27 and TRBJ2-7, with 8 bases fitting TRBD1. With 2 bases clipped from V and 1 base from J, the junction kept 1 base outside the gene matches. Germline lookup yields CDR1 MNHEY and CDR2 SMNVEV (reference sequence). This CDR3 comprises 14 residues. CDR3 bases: TGTGCCAGCAGTTTAGGGACAGGATCCTACGAGCAGTACTTC. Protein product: CASSLGTGSYEQYF.

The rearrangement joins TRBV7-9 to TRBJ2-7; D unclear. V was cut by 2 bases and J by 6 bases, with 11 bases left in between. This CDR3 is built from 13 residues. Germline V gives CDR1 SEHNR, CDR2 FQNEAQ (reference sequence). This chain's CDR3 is CASSLTSGSEQYF. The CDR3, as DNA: TGTGCCAGCAGCTTAACCTCAGGCTCCGAGCAGTACTTC. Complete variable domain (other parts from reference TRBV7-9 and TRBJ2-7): DTGVSQNPRHKITKRGQNVTFRCDPISEHNRLYWYRQTLGQGPEFLTYFQNEAQLEKSRLLSDRFSAERPKGSFSTLEIQRTEQGDSAMYLCASSLTSGSEQYFGPGTRLTVT.

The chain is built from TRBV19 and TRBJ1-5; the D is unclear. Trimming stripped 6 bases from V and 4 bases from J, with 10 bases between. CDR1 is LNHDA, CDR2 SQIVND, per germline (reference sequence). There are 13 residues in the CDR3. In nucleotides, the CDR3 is TGTGCCAGTAGATGGGCCCCGAATCAGCCCCAGCATTTT. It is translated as CASRWAPNQPQHF.

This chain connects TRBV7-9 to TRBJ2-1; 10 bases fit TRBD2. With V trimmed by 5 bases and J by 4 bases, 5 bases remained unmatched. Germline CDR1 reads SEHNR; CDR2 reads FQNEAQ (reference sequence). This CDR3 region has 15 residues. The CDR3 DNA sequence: TGTGCCAGCAGCCCTTCTAGCGGGAGATACAATGAGCAGTTCTTC. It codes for CASSPSSGRYNEQFF.

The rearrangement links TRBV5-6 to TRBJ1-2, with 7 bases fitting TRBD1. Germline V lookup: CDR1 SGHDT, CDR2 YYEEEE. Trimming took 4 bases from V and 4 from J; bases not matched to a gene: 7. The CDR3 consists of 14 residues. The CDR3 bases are TGTGCCAGCAGCCCGGGACAGCTCGTCTATGGCTACACCTTC. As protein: CASSPGQLVYGYTF.

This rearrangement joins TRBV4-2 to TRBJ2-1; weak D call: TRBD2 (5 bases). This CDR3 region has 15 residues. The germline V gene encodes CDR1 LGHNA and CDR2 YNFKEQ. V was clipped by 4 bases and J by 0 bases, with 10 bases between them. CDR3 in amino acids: CASSLSDDSYNEQFF. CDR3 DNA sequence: TGTGCCAGCAGCCTTAGCGATGACTCCTACAATGAGCAGTTCTTC.

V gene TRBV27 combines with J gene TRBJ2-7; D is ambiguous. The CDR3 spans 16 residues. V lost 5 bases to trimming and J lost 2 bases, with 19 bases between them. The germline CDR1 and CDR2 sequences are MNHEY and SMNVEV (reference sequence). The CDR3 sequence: CASSPPGSLGTYEQYF. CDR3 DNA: TGTGCCAGCAGTCCGCCGGGTAGCCTGGGAACCTACGAGCAGTACTTC.

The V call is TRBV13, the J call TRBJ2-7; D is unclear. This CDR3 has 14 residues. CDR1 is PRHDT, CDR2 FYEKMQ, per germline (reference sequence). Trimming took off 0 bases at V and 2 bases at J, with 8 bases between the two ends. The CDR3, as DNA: TGTGCCAGCAGCTTAGGAGCAGCCACCTACGAGCAGTACTTC. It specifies CASSLGAATYEQYF.

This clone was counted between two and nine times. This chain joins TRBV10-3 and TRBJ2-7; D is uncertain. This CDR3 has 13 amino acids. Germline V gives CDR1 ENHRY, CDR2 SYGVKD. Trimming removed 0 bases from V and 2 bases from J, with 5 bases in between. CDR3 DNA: TGTGCCATCAGTGAGTCGACCGCCTACGAGCAGTACTTC. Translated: CAISESTAYEQYF.

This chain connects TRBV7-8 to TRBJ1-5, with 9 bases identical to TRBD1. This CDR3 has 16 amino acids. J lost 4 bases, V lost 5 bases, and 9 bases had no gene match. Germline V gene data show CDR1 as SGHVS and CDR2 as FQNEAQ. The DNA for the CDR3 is TGTGCCAGCAGCAATACAGGGGGCGCGGCAAATCAGCCCCAGCATTTT. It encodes CASSNTGGAANQPQHF.

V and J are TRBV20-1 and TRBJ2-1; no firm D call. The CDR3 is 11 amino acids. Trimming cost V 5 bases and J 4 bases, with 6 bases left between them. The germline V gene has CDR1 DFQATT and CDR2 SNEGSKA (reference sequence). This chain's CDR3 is CSAPDYNEQFF. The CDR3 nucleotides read TGCAGTGCTCCCGATTACAATGAGCAGTTCTTC.

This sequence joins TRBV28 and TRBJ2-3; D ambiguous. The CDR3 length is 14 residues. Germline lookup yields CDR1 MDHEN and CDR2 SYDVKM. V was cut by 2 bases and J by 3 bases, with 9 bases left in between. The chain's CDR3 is CASSLRQTTDTQYF. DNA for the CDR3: TGTGCCAGCAGTTTAAGGCAGACTACAGATACGCAGTATTTT.

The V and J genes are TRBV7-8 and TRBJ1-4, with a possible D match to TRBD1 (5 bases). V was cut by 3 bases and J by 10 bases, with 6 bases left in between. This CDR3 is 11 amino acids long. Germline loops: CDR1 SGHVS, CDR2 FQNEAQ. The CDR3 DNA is TGTGCCAGCAGCTTTGGGGCAAAACTGTTTTTT. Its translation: CASSFGAKLFF. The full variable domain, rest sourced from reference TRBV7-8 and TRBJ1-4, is GAGVSQSPRYKVAKRGQDVALRCDPISGHVSLFWYQQALGQGPEFLTYFQNEAQLDKSGLPSDRFFAERPEGSVSTLKIQRTQQEDSAVYLCASSFGAKLFFGSGTQLSVL.

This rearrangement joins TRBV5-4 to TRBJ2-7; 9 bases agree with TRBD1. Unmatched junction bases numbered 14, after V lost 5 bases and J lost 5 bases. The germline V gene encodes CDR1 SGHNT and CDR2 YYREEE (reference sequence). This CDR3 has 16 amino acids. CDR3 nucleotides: TGTGCCAGCAGTGCGCCGGGACAGGGTTTTTCGGACGAGCAGTACTTC. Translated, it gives CASSAPGQGFSDEQYF. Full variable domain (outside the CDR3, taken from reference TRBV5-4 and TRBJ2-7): ETGVTQSPTHLIKTRGQQVTLRCSSQSGHNTVSWYQQALGQGPQFIFQYYREEENGRGNFPPRFSGLQFPNYSSELNVNALELDDSALYLCASSAPGQGFSDEQYFGPGTRLTVT.

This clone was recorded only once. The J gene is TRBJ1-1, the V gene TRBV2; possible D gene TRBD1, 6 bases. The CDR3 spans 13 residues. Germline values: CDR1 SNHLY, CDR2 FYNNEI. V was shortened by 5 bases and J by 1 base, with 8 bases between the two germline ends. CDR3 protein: CASSRDTNTEAFF. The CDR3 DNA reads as TGTGCCAGCAGTAGGGACACGAACACTGAAGCTTTCTTT.

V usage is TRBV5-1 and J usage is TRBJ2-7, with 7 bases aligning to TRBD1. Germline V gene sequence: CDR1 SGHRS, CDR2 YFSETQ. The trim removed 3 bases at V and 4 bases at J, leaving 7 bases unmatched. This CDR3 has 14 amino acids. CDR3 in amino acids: CASSSGDSGYEQYF. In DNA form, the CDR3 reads TGCGCCAGCAGCTCTGGGGACAGTGGGTACGAGCAGTACTTC. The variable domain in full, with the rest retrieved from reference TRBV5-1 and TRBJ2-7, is KAGVTQTPRYLIKTRGQQVTLSCSPISGHRSVSWYQQTPGQGLQFLFEYFSETQRNKGNFPGRFSGRQFSNSRSEMNVSTLELGDSALYLCASSSGDSGYEQYFGPGTRLTVT.

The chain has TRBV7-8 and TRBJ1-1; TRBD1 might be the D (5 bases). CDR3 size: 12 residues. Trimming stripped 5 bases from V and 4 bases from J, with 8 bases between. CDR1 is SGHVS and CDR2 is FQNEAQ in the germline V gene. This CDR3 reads CASSLRGTEAFF. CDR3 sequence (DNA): TGTGCCAGCAGCCTAAGGGGCACTGAAGCTTTCTTT.

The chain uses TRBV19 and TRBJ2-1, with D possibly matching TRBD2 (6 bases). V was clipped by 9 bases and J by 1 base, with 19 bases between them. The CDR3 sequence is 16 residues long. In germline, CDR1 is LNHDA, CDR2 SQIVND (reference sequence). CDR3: CASRRERHDSYNEQFF. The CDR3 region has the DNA TGTGCCAGCCGGAGGGAGCGGCATGATTCCTACAATGAGCAGTTCTTC.

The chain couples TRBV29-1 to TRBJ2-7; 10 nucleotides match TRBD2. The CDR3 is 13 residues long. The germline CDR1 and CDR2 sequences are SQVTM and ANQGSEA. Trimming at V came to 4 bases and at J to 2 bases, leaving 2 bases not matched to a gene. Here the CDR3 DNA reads TGCAGCGTTGGGCTAGCGGGAGCCTACGAGCAGTACTTC. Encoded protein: CSVGLAGAYEQYF.

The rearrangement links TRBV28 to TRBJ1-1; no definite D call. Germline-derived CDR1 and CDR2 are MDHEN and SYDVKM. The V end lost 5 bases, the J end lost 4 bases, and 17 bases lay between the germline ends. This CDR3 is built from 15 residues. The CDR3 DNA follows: TGTGCCAGCAGTCTCCCCGAGGAGGCTAGCACTGAAGCTTTCTTT. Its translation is CASSLPEEASTEAFF.

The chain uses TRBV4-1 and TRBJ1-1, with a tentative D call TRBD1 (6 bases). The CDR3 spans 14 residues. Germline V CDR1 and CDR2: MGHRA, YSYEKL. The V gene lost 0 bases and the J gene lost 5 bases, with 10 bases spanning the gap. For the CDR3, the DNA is TGCGCCAGCAGCCAAGACGGGGGCTGGACTGAAGCTTTCTTT. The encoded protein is CASSQDGGWTEAFF.

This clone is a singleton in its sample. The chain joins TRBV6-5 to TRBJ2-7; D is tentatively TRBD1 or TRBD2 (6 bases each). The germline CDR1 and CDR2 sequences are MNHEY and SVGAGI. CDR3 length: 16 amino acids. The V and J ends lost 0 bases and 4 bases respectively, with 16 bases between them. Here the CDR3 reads CASSYSKSGAIYEQYF. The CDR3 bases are TGTGCCAGCAGTTACTCGAAGTCGGGGGCAATATACGAGCAGTACTTC.

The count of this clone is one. The CDR3 nucleotides read TGTGCCAGCAGTTACTTTAGCGGGAAGGTTTACGAGCAGTACTTC. Protein sequence: CASSYFSGKVYEQYF. This chain connects TRBV6-6 to TRBJ2-7; 8 bases agree with TRBD2. Per the germline V gene, CDR1 is MNHNY and CDR2 is SVGAGI (reference sequence). Trimming at V came to 1 base and at J to 4 bases, leaving 6 bases not matched to a gene. The CDR3 length is 15 residues.

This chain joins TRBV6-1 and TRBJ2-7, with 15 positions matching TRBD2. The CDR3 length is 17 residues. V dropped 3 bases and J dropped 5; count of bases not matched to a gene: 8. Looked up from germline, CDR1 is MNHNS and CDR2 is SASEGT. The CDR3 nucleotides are TGTGCCAGCAGTGACACGGGACTAGCGGGAGGAGATGACGAGCAGTACTTC. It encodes CASSDTGLAGGDDEQYF.

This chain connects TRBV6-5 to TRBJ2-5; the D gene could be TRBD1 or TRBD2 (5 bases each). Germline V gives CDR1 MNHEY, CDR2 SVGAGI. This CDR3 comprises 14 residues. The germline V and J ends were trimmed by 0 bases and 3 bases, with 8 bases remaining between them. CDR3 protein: CASSYSGTKETQYF. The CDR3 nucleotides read TGTGCCAGCAGTTACTCCGGGACGAAAGAGACCCAGTACTTC.

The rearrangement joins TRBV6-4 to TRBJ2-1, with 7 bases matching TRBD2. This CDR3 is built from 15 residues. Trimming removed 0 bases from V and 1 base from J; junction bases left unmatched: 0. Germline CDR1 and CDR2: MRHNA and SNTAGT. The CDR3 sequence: CASSDSSGSYNEQFF. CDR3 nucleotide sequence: TGTGCCAGCAGTGACTCTAGCGGGTCCTACAATGAGCAGTTCTTC.

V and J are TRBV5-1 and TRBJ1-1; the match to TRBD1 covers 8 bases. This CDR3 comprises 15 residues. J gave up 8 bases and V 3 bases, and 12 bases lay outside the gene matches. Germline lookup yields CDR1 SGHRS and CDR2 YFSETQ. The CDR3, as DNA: TGCGCCAGCAGCTACGGACAGGGAGAAAGCCTCGAAGCTTTCTTT. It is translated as CASSYGQGESLEAFF.

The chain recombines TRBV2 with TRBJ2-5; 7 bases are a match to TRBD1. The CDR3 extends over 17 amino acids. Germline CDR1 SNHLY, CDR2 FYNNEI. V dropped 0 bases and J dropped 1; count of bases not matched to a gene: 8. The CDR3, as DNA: TGTGCCAGCAGTGAAGCGGTGGGACAGAAGATCCAAGAGACCCAGTACTTC. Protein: CASSEAVGQKIQETQYF.

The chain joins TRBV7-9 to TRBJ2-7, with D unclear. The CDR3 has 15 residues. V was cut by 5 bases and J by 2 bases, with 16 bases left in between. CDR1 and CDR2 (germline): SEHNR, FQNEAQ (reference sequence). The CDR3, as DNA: TGTGCCAGCAGCCCGGATCAGACTCTAGCCTACGAGCAGTACTTC. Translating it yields CASSPDQTLAYEQYF.

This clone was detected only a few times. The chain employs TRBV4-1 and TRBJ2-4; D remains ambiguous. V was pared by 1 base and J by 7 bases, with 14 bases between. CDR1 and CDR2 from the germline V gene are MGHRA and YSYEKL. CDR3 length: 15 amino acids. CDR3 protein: CASSQVQSLRNIQYF. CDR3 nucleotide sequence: TGCGCCAGCAGCCAAGTTCAATCGTTGAGGAACATTCAGTACTTC.

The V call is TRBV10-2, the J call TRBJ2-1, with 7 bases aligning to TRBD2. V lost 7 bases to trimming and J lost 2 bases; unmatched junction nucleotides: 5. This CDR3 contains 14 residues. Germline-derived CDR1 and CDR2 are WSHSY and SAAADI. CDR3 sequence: CASTGTTAYNEQFF. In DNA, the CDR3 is TGCGCCAGCACAGGGACTACCGCCTACAATGAGCAGTTCTTC.

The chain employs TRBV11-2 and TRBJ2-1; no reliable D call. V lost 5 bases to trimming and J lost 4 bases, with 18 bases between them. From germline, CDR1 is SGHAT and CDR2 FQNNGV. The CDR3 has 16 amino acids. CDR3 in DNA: TGTGCCAGCAGCGACAATGGAGTGGTGGTTTACAATGAGCAGTTCTTC. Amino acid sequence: CASSDNGVVVYNEQFF.